The 2 T cell receptor beta chains below all came from one sample that was sequenced in a study of follicular helper T cells after annual influenza vaccination. Clones were read by immunoSEQ multiplex PCR, and TCRdb kept only the in-frame ones, dropping some. The table includes 7,000 or so clones, around 82% detected once. The time point was: 2015-2016 season, 7 days after influenza vaccination. Material: CXCR5- memory CD4+ T cells sorted from blood, obtained 7 days after influenza vaccination. The receptor set was obtained from an adult who received the influenza vaccine.

The CDR3 region is CASSLEGGAYEQYF. The CDR3 nucleotides read TGTGCCAGCAGCTTGGAAGGGGGGGCCTACGAGCAGTACTTC. The chain links TRBV5-5 to TRBJ2-7; possible D gene TRBD2, 7 bases. The germline V gene has CDR1 SGHKS and CDR2 YYEKEE (reference sequence). This CDR3 contains 14 residues. V shed 0 bases and J shed 2 bases, with 9 bases lying between them.

In its sample, this clone was seen once. V usage is TRBV28 and J usage is TRBJ1-5; no clear D. In germline, CDR1 is MDHEN, CDR2 SYDVKM. This CDR3 is 13 amino acids long. The germline V and J ends were trimmed by 2 bases and 5 bases, with 7 bases remaining between them. This chain's CDR3 is CASSLDGDQPQHF. CDR3 nucleotide sequence: TGTGCCAGCAGTTTAGATGGTGATCAGCCCCAGCATTTT. Supplemented by reference TRBV28 and TRBJ1-5, the full variable domain reads DVKVTQSSRYLVKRTGEKVFLECVQDMDHENMFWYRQDPGLGLRLIYFSYDVKMKEKGDIPEGYSVSREKKERFSLILESASTNQTSMYLCASSLDGDQPQHFGDGTRLSIL.